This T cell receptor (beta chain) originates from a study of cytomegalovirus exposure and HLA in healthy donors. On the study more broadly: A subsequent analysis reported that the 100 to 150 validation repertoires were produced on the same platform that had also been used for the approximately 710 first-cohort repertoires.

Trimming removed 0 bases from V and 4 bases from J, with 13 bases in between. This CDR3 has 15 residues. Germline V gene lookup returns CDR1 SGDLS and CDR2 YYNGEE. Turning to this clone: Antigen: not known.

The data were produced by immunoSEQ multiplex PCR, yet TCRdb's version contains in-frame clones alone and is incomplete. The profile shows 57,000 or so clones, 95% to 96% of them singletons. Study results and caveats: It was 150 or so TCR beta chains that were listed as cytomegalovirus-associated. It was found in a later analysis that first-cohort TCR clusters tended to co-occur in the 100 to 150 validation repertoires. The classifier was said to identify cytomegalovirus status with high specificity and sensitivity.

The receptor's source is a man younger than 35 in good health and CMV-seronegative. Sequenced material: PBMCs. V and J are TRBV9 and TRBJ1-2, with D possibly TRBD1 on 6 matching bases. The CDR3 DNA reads TGTGCCAGCAGCGTAGGGGCGGGGGCTAGCTATGGCTACACCTTC. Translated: CASSVGAGASYGYTF.